Detailed here is one T cell receptor (beta chain). Its antigen is still unknown. Profiling relied on immunoSEQ multiplex PCR, and the TCRdb table lists in-frame clones only, not all of them. The repertoire consists of about 24,000 clones, with 75% to 90% occurring once and the leading ten covering 22%. The data are from a study of T cells in localized non-small cell lung cancer. General study results and limits: Tumor samples were not multi-region, leaving intratumor heterogeneity unexcluded. A median of about 54 of the top 100 tumor clones appeared in adjacent lung, which was paired and uninvolved. Prolonged overall survival went with higher T cell density in the blood. The study found T cell clonality highest in uninvolved adjacent lung, above tumor.

The V end was cut by 11 bases, the J end by 4 bases, with 20 bases between. Germline V gives CDR1 SGHAT, CDR2 FQNNGV. The CDR3 has 15 residues. Sequencing used peripheral blood, obtained before any cancer treatment. This TCR was recovered from a man between 40 and 70 years old with stage I squamous cell lung carcinoma. V and J are TRBV11-2 and TRBJ2-2; the D call may be TRBD1 or TRBD2 (7 bases each). The CDR3 is CASAQGGAITGELFF. The CDR3, as DNA: TGTGCCTCGGCCCAGGGGGGGGCGATCACCGGGGAGCTGTTTTTT.